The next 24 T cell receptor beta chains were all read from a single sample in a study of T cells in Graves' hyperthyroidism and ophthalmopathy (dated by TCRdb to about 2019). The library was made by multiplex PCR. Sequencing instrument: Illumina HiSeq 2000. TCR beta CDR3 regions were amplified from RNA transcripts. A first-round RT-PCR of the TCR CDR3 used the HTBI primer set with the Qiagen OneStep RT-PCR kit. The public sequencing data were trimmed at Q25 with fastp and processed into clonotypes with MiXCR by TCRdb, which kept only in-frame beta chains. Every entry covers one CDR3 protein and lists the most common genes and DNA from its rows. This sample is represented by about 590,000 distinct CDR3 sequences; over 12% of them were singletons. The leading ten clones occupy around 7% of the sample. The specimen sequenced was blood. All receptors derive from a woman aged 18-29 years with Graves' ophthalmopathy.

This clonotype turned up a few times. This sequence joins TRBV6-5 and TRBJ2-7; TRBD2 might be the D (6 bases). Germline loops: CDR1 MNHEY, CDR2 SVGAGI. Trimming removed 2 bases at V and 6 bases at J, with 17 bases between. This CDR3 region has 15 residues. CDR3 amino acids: CASSYGASGELEQYF. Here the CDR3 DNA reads TGTGCCAGCAGTTACGGCGCATCGGGAGAGCTCGAGCAGTACTTC.

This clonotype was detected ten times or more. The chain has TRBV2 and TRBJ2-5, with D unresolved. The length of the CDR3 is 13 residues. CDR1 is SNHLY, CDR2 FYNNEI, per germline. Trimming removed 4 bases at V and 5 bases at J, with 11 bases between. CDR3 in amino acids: CASSGPASETQYF. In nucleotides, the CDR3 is TGTGCCAGCAGTGGGCCAGCCAGTGAGACCCAGTACTTC.

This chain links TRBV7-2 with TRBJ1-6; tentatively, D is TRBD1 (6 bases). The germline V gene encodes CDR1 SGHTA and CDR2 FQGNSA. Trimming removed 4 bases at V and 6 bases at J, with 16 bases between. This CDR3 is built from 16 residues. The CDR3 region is CASSSPTGGTNSPLHF. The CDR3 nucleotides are TGTGCCAGCAGCTCCCCGACAGGAGGAACTAATTCACCCCTCCACTTT.

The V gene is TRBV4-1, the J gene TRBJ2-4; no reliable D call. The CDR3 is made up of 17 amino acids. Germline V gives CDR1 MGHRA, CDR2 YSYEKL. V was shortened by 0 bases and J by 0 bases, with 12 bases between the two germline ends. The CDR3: CASSQDRASLAKNIQYF. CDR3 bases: TGCGCCAGCAGCCAAGATCGTGCTTCCTTAGCCAAAAACATTCAGTACTTC.

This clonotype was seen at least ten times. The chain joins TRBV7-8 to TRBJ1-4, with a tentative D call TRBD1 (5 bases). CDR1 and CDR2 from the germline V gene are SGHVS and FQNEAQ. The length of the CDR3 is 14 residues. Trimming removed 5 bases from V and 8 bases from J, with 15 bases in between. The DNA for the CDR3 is TGTGCCAGCAGCCAAGGGACCCGTGGAGAAAAACTGTTTTTT. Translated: CASSQGTRGEKLFF.

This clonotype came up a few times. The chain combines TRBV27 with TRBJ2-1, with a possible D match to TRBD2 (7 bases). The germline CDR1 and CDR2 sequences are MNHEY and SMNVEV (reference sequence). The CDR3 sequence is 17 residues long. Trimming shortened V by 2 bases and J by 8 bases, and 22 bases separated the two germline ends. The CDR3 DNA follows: TGTGCCAGCAGTTTACACCCTATAGGGAGGGGGGTCTATGAGCAGTTCTTC. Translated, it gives CASSLHPIGRGVYEQFF.

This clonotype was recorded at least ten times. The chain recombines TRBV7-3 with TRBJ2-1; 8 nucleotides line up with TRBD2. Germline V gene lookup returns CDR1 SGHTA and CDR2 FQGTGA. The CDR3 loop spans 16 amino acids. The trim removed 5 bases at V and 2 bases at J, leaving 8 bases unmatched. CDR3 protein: CASSPASGRAYNEQFF. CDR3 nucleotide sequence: TGTGCCAGCAGCCCGGCGAGCGGGAGAGCCTACAATGAGCAGTTCTTC. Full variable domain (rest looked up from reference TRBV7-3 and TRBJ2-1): GAGVSQTPSNKVTEKGKYVELRCDPISGHTALYWYRQSLGQGPEFLIYFQGTGAADDSGLPNDRFFAVRPEGSVSTLKIQRTERGDSAVYLCASSPASGRAYNEQFFGPGTRLTVL.

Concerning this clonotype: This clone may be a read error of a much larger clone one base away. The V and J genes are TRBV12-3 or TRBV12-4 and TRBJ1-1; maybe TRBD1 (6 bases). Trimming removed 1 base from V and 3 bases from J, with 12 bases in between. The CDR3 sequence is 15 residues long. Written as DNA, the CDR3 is TGTGCCAGCAGTTTAGAAGGGGGGGCGGACACTGAAGCTTTCTTT. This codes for CASSLEGGADTEAFF.

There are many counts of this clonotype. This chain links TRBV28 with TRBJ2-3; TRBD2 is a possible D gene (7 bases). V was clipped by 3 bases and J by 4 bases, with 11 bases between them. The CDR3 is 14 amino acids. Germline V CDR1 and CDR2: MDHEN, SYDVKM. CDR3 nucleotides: TGTGCCAGCAGTTTCGGGGGGCCTCCAGATACGCAGTATTTT. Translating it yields CASSFGGPPDTQYF.

In DNA form, the CDR3 reads TGTGCCAGCTCGCGGACTAGCGGGGGTGCCTACGAGCAGTACTTC. Its translation is CASSRTSGGAYEQYF. This sequence joins TRBV18 and TRBJ2-7, with 13 bases lining up with TRBD2. This CDR3 has 15 amino acids. V gave up 6 bases and J gave up 2 bases; unmatched junction bases: 4. Germline assignment: CDR1 KGHSH and CDR2 LQKENI.

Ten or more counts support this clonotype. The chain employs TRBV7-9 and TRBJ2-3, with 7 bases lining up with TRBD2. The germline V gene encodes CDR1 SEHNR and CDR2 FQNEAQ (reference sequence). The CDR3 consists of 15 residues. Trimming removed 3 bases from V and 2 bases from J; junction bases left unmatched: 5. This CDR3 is CASSFNSGLTDTQYF. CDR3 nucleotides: TGTGCCAGCAGCTTTAATAGCGGGCTCACAGATACGCAGTATTTT.

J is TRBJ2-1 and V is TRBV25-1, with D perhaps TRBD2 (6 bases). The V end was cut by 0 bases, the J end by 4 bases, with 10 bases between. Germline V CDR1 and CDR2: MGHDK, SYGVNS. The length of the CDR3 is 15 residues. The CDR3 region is CASSEYGGTYNEQFF. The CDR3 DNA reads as TGTGCCAGCAGTGAATATGGGGGGACTTACAATGAGCAGTTCTTC.

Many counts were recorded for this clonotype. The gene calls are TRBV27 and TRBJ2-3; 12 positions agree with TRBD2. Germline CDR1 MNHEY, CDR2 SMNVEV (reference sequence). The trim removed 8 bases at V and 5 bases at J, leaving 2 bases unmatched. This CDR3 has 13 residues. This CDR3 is CASRLAGEDTQYF. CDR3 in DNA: TGTGCCAGCCGACTAGCGGGAGAAGATACGCAGTATTTT.

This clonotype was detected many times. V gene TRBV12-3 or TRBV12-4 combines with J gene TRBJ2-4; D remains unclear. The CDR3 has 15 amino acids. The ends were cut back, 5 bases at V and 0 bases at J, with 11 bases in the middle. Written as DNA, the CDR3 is TGTGCCAGCAGTGCGCTGGGTCTAGCCAAAAACATTCAGTACTTC. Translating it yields CASSALGLAKNIQYF.

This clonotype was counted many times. CDR3 DNA sequence: TGTGCCAGCAGTTTCCCACACAGGGCCACTGAAGCTTTCTTT. It codes for CASSFPHRATEAFF. The chain is built from TRBV28 and TRBJ1-1; possible D gene TRBD1, 6 bases. CDR3 length: 14 residues. Germline V gene sequence: CDR1 MDHEN, CDR2 SYDVKM. V lost 3 bases to trimming and J lost 4 bases, with 12 bases between them.

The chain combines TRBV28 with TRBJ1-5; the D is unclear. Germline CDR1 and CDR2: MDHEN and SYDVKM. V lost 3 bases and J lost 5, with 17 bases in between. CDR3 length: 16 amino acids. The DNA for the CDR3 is TGTGCCAGCAGTTTGTCGCCCCGGGTGAACGATCAGCCCCAGCATTTT. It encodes CASSLSPRVNDQPQHF.

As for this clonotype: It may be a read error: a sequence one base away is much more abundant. In nucleotides, the CDR3 is TGTGCCAGCAGCCTACTGAACAGGTGCCCTGAAGCTTTCTTT. Protein product: CASSLLNRCPEAFF. J is TRBJ1-1 and V is TRBV3-1; perhaps TRBD1 as D (5 bases). The germline CDR1 and CDR2 sequences are LGHDT and YNNKEL (reference sequence). V lost 4 bases, J lost 6 bases, and 15 bases lay in between. There are 14 residues in the CDR3.

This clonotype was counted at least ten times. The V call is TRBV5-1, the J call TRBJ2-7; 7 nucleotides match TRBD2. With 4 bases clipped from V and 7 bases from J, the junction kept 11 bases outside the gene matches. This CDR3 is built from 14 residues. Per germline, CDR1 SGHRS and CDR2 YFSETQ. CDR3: CASSRGTGGGEQYF. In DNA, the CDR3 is TGCGCCAGCAGCCGAGGGACTGGCGGGGGAGAGCAGTACTTC.

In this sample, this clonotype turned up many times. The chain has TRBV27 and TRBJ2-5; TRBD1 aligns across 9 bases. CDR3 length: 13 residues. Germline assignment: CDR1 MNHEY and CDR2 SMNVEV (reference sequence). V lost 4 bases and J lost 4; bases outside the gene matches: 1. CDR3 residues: CASSWDRAETQYF. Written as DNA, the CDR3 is TGTGCCAGCAGTTGGGACAGGGCAGAGACCCAGTACTTC.

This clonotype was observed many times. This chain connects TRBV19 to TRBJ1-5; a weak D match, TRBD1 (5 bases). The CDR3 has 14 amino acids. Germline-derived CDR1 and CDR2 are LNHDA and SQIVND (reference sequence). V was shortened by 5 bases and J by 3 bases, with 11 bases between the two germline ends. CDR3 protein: CASSDDSFNQPQHF. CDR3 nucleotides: TGTGCCAGTAGTGACGACAGTTTCAATCAGCCCCAGCATTTT.

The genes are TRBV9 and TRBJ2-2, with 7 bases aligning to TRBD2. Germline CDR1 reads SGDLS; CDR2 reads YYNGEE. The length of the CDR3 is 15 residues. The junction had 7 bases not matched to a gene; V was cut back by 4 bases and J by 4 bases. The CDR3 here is CASSPTSEPTGELFF. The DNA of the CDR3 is TGTGCCAGCAGCCCTACTAGCGAGCCCACCGGGGAGCTGTTTTTT. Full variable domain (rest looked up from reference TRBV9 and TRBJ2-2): DSGVTQTPKHLITATGQRVTLRCSPRSGDLSVYWYQQSLDQGLQFLIQYYNGEERAKGNILERFSAQQFPDLHSELNLSSLELGDSALYFCASSPTSEPTGELFFGEGSRLTVL.

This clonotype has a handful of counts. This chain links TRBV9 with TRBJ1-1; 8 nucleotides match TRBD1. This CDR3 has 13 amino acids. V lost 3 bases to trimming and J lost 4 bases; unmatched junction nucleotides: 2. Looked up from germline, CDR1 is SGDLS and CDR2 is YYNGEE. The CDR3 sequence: CASSGGQGTEAFF. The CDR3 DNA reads TGTGCCAGCAGCGGCGGACAGGGCACTGAAGCTTTCTTT. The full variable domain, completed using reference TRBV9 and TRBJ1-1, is DSGVTQTPKHLITATGQRVTLRCSPRSGDLSVYWYQQSLDQGLQFLIQYYNGEERAKGNILERFSAQQFPDLHSELNLSSLELGDSALYFCASSGGQGTEAFFGQGTRLTVV.

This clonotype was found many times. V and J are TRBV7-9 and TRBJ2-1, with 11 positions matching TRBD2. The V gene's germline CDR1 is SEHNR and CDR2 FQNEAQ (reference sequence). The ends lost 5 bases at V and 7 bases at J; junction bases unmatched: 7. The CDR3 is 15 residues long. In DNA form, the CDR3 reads TGTGCCAGCAGCCTCCGACTAGCGGGATTGAATGAGCAGTTCTTC. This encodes CASSLRLAGLNEQFF.

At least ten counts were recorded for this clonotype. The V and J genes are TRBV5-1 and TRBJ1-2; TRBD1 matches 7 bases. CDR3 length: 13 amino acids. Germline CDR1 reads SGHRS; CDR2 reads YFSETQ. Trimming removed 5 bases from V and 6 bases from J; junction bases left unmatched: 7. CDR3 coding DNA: TGCGCCAGCAGTTCGGAGGGACAGAATGGCTACACCTTC. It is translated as CASSSEGQNGYTF. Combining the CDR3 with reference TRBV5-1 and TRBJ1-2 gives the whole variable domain KAGVTQTPRYLIKTRGQQVTLSCSPISGHRSVSWYQQTPGQGLQFLFEYFSETQRNKGNFPGRFSGRQFSNSRSEMNVSTLELGDSALYLCASSSEGQNGYTFGSGTRLTVV.